Shown below are 13 T cell receptor beta chains from a single sample sequenced in a study of cytomegalovirus exposure and HLA in healthy donors. PCR employed 60 Vbeta and 13 Jbeta primers. Clones were read by immunoSEQ multiplex PCR, and TCRdb kept only the in-frame ones, dropping some. Here the sample table reports about 170,000 clones. The specimen was PBMCs. The receptor source for this set is a woman aged 60-75 years in good health and CMV-seronegative.

The chain is built from TRBV5-4 and TRBJ2-3, with TRBD2 matching over 9 bases. The germline gives CDR1 SGHNT, CDR2 YYREEE (reference sequence). Germline trimming cut 1 base from V and 2 bases from J; bases unmatched to any gene: 2. The CDR3 spans 15 residues. Here the CDR3 DNA reads TGTGCCAGCAGCTTGCCTAGCGGGACCACAGATACGCAGTATTTT. Residues: CASSLPSGTTDTQYF. The complete variable domain, with remaining parts taken from reference TRBV5-4 and TRBJ2-3, reads ETGVTQSPTHLIKTRGQQVTLRCSSQSGHNTVSWYQQALGQGPQFIFQYYREEENGRGNFPPRFSGLQFPNYSSELNVNALELDDSALYLCASSLPSGTTDTQYFGPGTRLTVL.

The chain employs TRBV6-5 and TRBJ1-4; 9 bases map to TRBD1. Per germline, CDR1 MNHEY and CDR2 SVGAGI. This CDR3 contains 15 residues. Unmatched junction bases numbered 9, after V lost 5 bases and J lost 8 bases. Written as DNA, the CDR3 is TGTGCCAGCAGTCCTCCGGGGACAGGGAGGGAAAAACTGTTTTTT. It translates to CASSPPGTGREKLFF.

The chain joins TRBV21-1 to TRBJ1-6. TRBV21-1 is tagged as a pseudogene. There are 18 residues in the CDR3. In DNA form, the CDR3 reads TGTGCCAGCAGCAAAGGCAGTCCGGGGATAAGTCGGAATTCACCCCTCCACTTT. Its protein product is CASSKGSPGISRNSPLHF.

The chain joins TRBV19 to TRBJ2-3; D might be TRBD2 (7 bases). The germline V and J ends were trimmed by 3 bases and 2 bases, with 21 bases remaining between them. The germline gives CDR1 LNHDA, CDR2 SQIVND (reference sequence). This CDR3 comprises 18 residues. The chain's CDR3 is CASSIGGHLRFYTDTQYF. In DNA form, the CDR3 reads TGTGCCAGTAGTATCGGGGGGCACCTCCGGTTCTACACAGATACGCAGTATTTT.

V gene TRBV7-9 combines with J gene TRBJ2-1; no clear D gene. V lost 3 bases, J lost 4 bases, and 7 bases lay in between. Germline loops: CDR1 SEHNR, CDR2 FQNEAQ (reference sequence). CDR3 size: 13 residues. CDR3 sequence (DNA): TGTGCCAGCAGCTTGATAGTTTACAATGAGCAGTTCTTC. This translates into CASSLIVYNEQFF.

The V call is TRBV6-5, the J call TRBJ1-5, with TRBD1 matching 7 bases. Germline-derived CDR1 and CDR2 are MNHEY and SVGAGI. J was trimmed by 5 bases and V by 8 bases; bases with no gene match: 6. The CDR3 extends over 13 amino acids. The CDR3: CASARDSDQPQHF. The CDR3 nucleotides read TGTGCCAGCGCCCGGGACAGTGATCAGCCCCAGCATTTT.

The chain combines TRBV4-1 with TRBJ2-2; 10 bases map to TRBD2. J gave up 10 bases and V 4 bases, and 15 bases lay outside the gene matches. CDR1 is MGHRA and CDR2 is YSYEKL in the germline V gene. The length of the CDR3 is 17 residues. CDR3 nucleotides: TGCGCCAGCAGCCCTCATATAGCGGGAGGCCCCTTAACGGAGCTGTTTTTT. It encodes CASSPHIAGGPLTELFF.

This chain joins TRBV13 and TRBJ1-1; TRBD1 matches 11 bases. Looked up from germline, CDR1 is PRHDT and CDR2 is FYEKMQ (reference sequence). Trimming at V came to 4 bases and at J to 5 bases, leaving 9 bases not matched to a gene. This CDR3 region has 16 residues. The CDR3 region is CASSSWTGGLVTEAFF. CDR3 sequence (DNA): TGTGCCAGCAGCTCCTGGACAGGGGGCTTGGTAACTGAAGCTTTCTTT. The complete variable domain, with remaining parts taken from reference TRBV13 and TRBJ1-1, reads AAGVIQSPRHLIKEKRETATLKCYPIPRHDTVYWYQQGPGQDPQFLISFYEKMQSDKGSIPDRFSAQQFSDYHSELNMSSLELGDSALYFCASSSWTGGLVTEAFFGQGTRLTVV.

This rearrangement joins TRBV7-9 to TRBJ1-1, with 8 bases fitting TRBD1. CDR3 length equals 14 residues. V shed 5 bases, J shed 5 bases, and the junction held 7 bases outside the gene matches. Germline V lookup: CDR1 SEHNR, CDR2 FQNEAQ (reference sequence). This CDR3 reads CASSIRGRLTEAFF. DNA of the CDR3: TGTGCCAGCAGCATCAGGGGGCGCCTGACTGAAGCTTTCTTT.

The chain uses TRBV2 and TRBJ1-2; D is ambiguous. The V gene lost 6 bases and the J gene lost 5 bases, with 16 bases spanning the gap. The CDR3 totals 14 residues. The germline gives CDR1 SNHLY, CDR2 FYNNEI. Written as DNA, the CDR3 is TGTGCCAGCAGCCCCCCCCAAGTCGGTTATGGCTACACCTTC. Its translation is CASSPPQVGYGYTF.

This chain connects TRBV2 to TRBJ2-3, with 7 bases fitting TRBD1. V lost 6 bases and J lost 0; bases outside the gene matches: 3. The length of the CDR3 is 14 residues. Germline loops: CDR1 SNHLY, CDR2 FYNNEI. CDR3 coding DNA: TGTGCCAGCAGCGGACAGGCTAGCACAGATACGCAGTATTTT. Translated, it gives CASSGQASTDTQYF.

On this clone itself: Other nucleotide sequences from this sample produce the same CDR3. The chain uses TRBV5-1 and TRBJ1-3; no clear D gene. This CDR3 comprises 14 residues. Between the trimmed V and J ends, which lost 1 base and 2 bases, there was a span of 7 bases. Germline V CDR1 and CDR2: SGHRS, YFSETQ. This chain's CDR3 is CASSLSPAGNTIYF. The CDR3 DNA reads as TGCGCCAGCAGCTTGTCTCCCGCTGGAAACACCATATATTTT.

This chain connects TRBV5-4 to TRBJ2-1, with 9 bases fitting TRBD2. The CDR3 has 15 amino acids. V was pared by 4 bases and J by 5 bases, with 7 bases of the junction left unmatched. CDR1 SGHNT and CDR2 YYREEE come from the germline V gene (reference sequence). CDR3 in amino acids: CASSRATSGNNEQFF. CDR3 bases: TGTGCCAGCAGCCGGGCGACTAGCGGAAACAATGAGCAGTTCTTC.